This T cell receptor (beta chain) is from a study of cytomegalovirus exposure and HLA in healthy donors. Primers for the PCR totalled 60 Vbeta and 13 Jbeta. Libraries were prepared by immunoSEQ multiplex PCR; TCRdb keeps only in-frame clonotypes and omits some of them. Altogether about 110,000 clones are present, roughly 80% being singletons, with the ten largest covering around 5%. V shed 6 bases, J shed 7 bases, and the junction held 17 bases outside the gene matches. This CDR3 spans 17 amino acids. The germline V gene encodes CDR1 MNHEY and CDR2 SMNVEV (reference sequence). Sequencing was carried out using PBMCs. The V and J genes are TRBV27 and TRBJ2-7; 11 bases match TRBD2. The TCR sequence derives from a female donor in good health and CMV-seropositive. This CDR3 reads CASSPVTSGALVGEQYF. The CDR3 DNA reads TGTGCCAGCAGCCCAGTGACTAGCGGGGCATTAGTGGGGGAGCAGTACTTC.